The rows below give T cell receptor beta chains drawn from one sample of a study of shared clonotypes between healthy human individuals. The protocol was immunoSEQ multiplex PCR, while the TCRdb copy is restricted to in-frame clones and leaves out a portion. The repertoire consists of approximately 2.1 million clones, with over 85% occurring once and the leading ten covering 0.3% to 0.4%. Sequencing was done on a sample of naive CD4+ T cells from PBMCs. The receptors shown here come from a young man in good health. Some clones in this sample may be carry-over from other donors' samples. CDR3s include the opening cysteine and the closing phenylalanine or tryptophan. The D gene is left open where the match is weak. The listing skips clone size in some rows; elsewhere it reads once, few, many or a size class.

J gene,D gene,V gene,clone size,CDR3 DNA,CDR3 protein
TRBJ2-3,TRBD1,TRBV6-1,NA,TGTGCCAGCAGTGAAGCGGCTGGCAGGGGGCTAAATACGCAGTATTTT,CASSEAAGRGLNTQYF
TRBJ2-1,TRBD1,TRBV28,NA,TGTGCCAGCAGTTTAGGGACAGGGGCCTACAATGAGCAGTTCTTC,CASSLGTGAYNEQFF
TRBJ1-1,NA,TRBV6-5,NA,TGTGCCAGCAGTCTTCCGAACACTGAAGCTTTCTTT,CASSLPNTEAFF
TRBJ1-2,NA,TRBV30,NA,TGTGCCTGGAGTATCGCAGGATGGGGGGCTGGCTACACCTTC,CAWSIAGWGAGYTF
TRBJ1-5,NA,TRBV30,few,TGTGCCTGGAGCTCGGACAGCAATCAGCCCCAGCATTTT,CAWSSDSNQPQHF
TRBJ2-1,NA,TRBV28,NA,TGTGCCAGCCGTACGTCGGGTGAGCAGTTCTTC,CASRTSGEQFF
TRBJ1-1,NA,TRBV5-4,once,TGTGCCAGCAGCTTGGGACAGCCGAACACTGAAGCTTTCTTT,CASSLGQPNTEAFF
TRBJ2-7,NA,TRBV18,NA,TGTGCCAGCTCACCAGACTTATCCTACGAGCAGTACTTC,CASSPDLSYEQYF
TRBJ2-2,NA,TRBV27,NA,TGTGCCAGCAGTTTGGAGGGCCACGGGGAGCTGTTTTTT,CASSLEGHGELFF
TRBJ2-5,NA,TRBV5-4,once,TGTGCCAGCATGGCCGCCGAGTCCGGGGAGACCCAGTACTTC,CASMAAESGETQYF
TRBJ1-2,NA,TRBV7-2,once,TGTGCCAGCAGCTTATCCAGGGCTAACTATGGCTACACCTTC,CASSLSRANYGYTF
TRBJ2-7,NA,TRBV7-3,NA,TGTGCCAGCAGCCAACGACTCGCCTACGAGCAGTACTTC,CASSQRLAYEQYF
TRBJ1-1,NA,TRBV2,NA,TGTGCCAGCTGTGAAGAGGGGACCACTGAAGCTTTCTTT,CASCEEGTTEAFF
TRBJ2-7,TRBD1,TRBV5-1,NA,TGCGCCAGCAGCTTGGCCGCAGGGGGAAGGGACGAGCAGTACTTC,CASSLAAGGRDEQYF
TRBJ2-2,NA,TRBV10-3,NA,TGTGCCATCAGTGAGGTCCTGCAGGAAGGGCTGTTTTTT,CAISEVLQEGLFF
TRBJ2-4,NA,TRBV28,NA,TGTGCCAGCGGCAATTTGGCAGCCAAAAACATTCAGTACTTC,CASGNLAAKNIQYF
TRBJ2-7,NA,TRBV27,NA,TGTGCCAGCAGTTTAATAGGACGCTCCTACGAGCAGTACTTC,CASSLIGRSYEQYF
TRBJ2-2,TRBD1,TRBV7-7,NA,TGTGCCAGCAGCCCTGGGCCGGGACAGGGGGCTTCCGGGGAGCTGTTTTTT,CASSPGPGQGASGELFF
TRBJ1-1,NA,TRBV5-4,NA,TGTGCCAGCAGCTTACTACAGGGAGGCGCTGAAGCTTTCTTT,CASSLLQGGAEAFF
TRBJ2-1,NA,TRBV4-1,NA,TGCGCCAGCAGCCAGGGACTCACTCCTAGCGATGAGCAGTTCTTC,CASSQGLTPSDEQFF
TRBJ2-7,NA,TRBV27,once,TGTGCCAGCAGTTTCCTACAGGTCGGCCCCAAGGTCTACGAGCAGTACTTC,CASSFLQVGPKVYEQYF
TRBJ1-2,TRBD1,TRBV7-8,NA,TGTGCCAGCAGCTTAGCTGTACAGGGGGCTGATGGCTACACCTTC,CASSLAVQGADGYTF
TRBJ2-3,TRBD2,TRBV2,NA,TGTGCCAGCATAGAGACTAGCGGGATTGTCGATACGCAGTATTTT,CASIETSGIVDTQYF
TRBJ2-3,TRBD2,TRBV25-1,NA,TGTGGGACGGCCACCGGGACTAGCGGGAGGCAGTATTTT,CGTATGTSGRQYF
TRBJ1-5,NA,TRBV28,NA,TGTGCCAGCAGCCCCCCGGGACCCTTAGGCGGTCAGCCCCAGCATTTT,CASSPPGPLGGQPQHF
TRBJ2-7,NA,TRBV11-2,NA,TGTGCCAGCAGCTTAGAAATGTTCTACGAGCAGTACTTC,CASSLEMFYEQYF
TRBJ2-7,TRBD1,TRBV2,NA,TGTGCCAGCAGTGGTGGGCCAGGGGGCAGCGAGCAGTACTTC,CASSGGPGGSEQYF
TRBJ1-2,NA,TRBV6-5,NA,TGTGCCAGCAGTTACTCGGGCAGGGTTGATGGCTACACCTTC,CASSYSGRVDGYTF
TRBJ2-1,NA,TRBV9,NA,TGTGCCAGCAGCTTGCTTACAGGTGACTTCGGCTACAATGAGCAGTTCTTC,CASSLLTGDFGYNEQFF
TRBJ1-5,TRBD1,TRBV19,NA,TGTGCCAGTAGTATCACCGGGACAGGGAGTCAGCCCCAGCATTTT,CASSITGTGSQPQHF
TRBJ1-2,NA,TRBV28,NA,TGTGCCAGCAAACAGGGTAACTATGGCTACACCTTC,CASKQGNYGYTF
TRBJ1-1,TRBD1,TRBV19,NA,TGTGCCAGTAGTCAACCGACAGGGGGCGTTCGGACTGAAGCTTTCTTT,CASSQPTGGVRTEAFF
TRBJ1-5,NA,TRBV28,NA,TGTGCCAGCAGTTTTTCGCCCGGCAGGCCACGCGATCAGCCCCAGCATTTT,CASSFSPGRPRDQPQHF
TRBJ1-2,NA,TRBV18,NA,TGTGCCAGCTCACAACTGACAGAAGACTATGGCTACACCTTC,CASSQLTEDYGYTF
TRBJ2-5,NA,TRBV7-6,NA,TGTGCCAGCAGCTTTACTAGTTTTCAAGAGACCCAGTACTTC,CASSFTSFQETQYF
TRBJ2-7,NA,TRBV5-4,once,TGTGCCAGCAGCTTGGCAGACGAGCAGTACTTC,CASSLADEQYF
TRBJ2-5,NA,TRBV2,NA,TGTGCCAGCAGTGGGTCCCCCTCCGGGGCGAAAGAGACCCAGTACTTC,CASSGSPSGAKETQYF
TRBJ1-3,NA,TRBV18,NA,TGTGCCAGCTCACCCGATGGAAACACCATATATTTT,CASSPDGNTIYF
TRBJ2-1,TRBD2,TRBV6-1,NA,TGTGCCAGCAGTGAGGCTAGCGGGAGGATGAATGAGCAGTTCTTC,CASSEASGRMNEQFF
TRBJ1-1,NA,TRBV27,NA,TGTGCCAGCAGTTTTGGGAGGTCCACTGAAGCTTTCTTT,CASSFGRSTEAFF
TRBJ2-7,NA,TRBV25-1,NA,TGTGCCAGCAGTGATTCCGGGACTGCGACCTACGAGCAGTACTTC,CASSDSGTATYEQYF
TRBJ2-1,NA,TRBV5-4,NA,TGTGCCAGCAGTCGGGACTACAATGAGCAGTTCTTC,CASSRDYNEQFF
TRBJ2-1,TRBD1,TRBV18,few,TGTGCCAGCTCACCACCAGGGACAGGTCAGGACAATGAGCAGTTCTTC,CASSPPGTGQDNEQFF
TRBJ2-7,TRBD1,TRBV9,NA,TGTGCCAGCAGCCCTAATCCCGGGACAGGGGCGGGCGAGCAGTACTTC,CASSPNPGTGAGEQYF
TRBJ1-2,NA,TRBV5-6,NA,TGTGCCAGCGCGGTGGGAGGGGGCTACACCTTC,CASAVGGGYTF
TRBJ2-1,TRBD2,TRBV9,NA,TGTGCCAGCAGCAAGGAGCGGGAGTCGGGGAATGAGCAGTTCTTC,CASSKERESGNEQFF
TRBJ1-2,NA,TRBV7-9,NA,TGTGCCAGCAGCAACCAGGGTTGGGGCTACACCTTC,CASSNQGWGYTF
TRBJ2-5,TRBD2,TRBV4-1,once,TGCGCCAGCTCGGCCCTAGCGGGAGGGGTAGAGACCCAGTACTTC,CASSALAGGVETQYF
TRBJ2-4,NA,TRBV7-2,NA,TGTGCCAGCAGCTTAGCGGGGGGAGTGGACATTCAGTACTTC,CASSLAGGVDIQYF
TRBJ2-2,TRBD2,TRBV6-5,once,TGTGCCAGCAGTTACTCGTTAGCGGGAGACACCGGGGAGCTGTTTTTT,CASSYSLAGDTGELFF
TRBJ1-2,NA,TRBV9,NA,TGTGCCAGCAGCGTTGGGGGGCGAAACCCTGGTGGCTACACCTTC,CASSVGGRNPGGYTF
TRBJ2-7,TRBD1,TRBV7-3,once,TGTGCCAGCAGCTTACAGGGGGCGAGATACGAGCAGTACTTC,CASSLQGARYEQYF
TRBJ1-1,TRBD1,TRBV5-6,NA,TGTGCCAGCAGCTGGACAGGCTTAAACACTGAAGCTTTCTTT,CASSWTGLNTEAFF
TRBJ2-5,TRBD1,TRBV7-7,NA,TGTGCCAGCAGCTTAGGGATACCCGGGACAGTTGTCCAAGAGACCCAGTACTTC,CASSLGIPGTVVQETQYF
TRBJ1-5,TRBD1,TRBV2,few,TGTGCCAGCAGTGGACAGGGCGGCGATCAGCCCCAGCATTTT,CASSGQGGDQPQHF
TRBJ2-3,TRBD2,TRBV7-9,NA,TGTGCCAGCAGCTTAGTGTATCTAGCGGGACGCACAGATACGCAGTATTTT,CASSLVYLAGRTDTQYF
TRBJ2-3,TRBD1,TRBV5-4,NA,TGTGCCAGCAGCCCCAGTAGACAGGGGGGAGCAGATACGCAGTATTTT,CASSPSRQGGADTQYF
TRBJ1-1,NA,TRBV6-1,NA,TGTGCCATCCGGACAGACATGAACACTGAAGCTTTCTTT,CAIRTDMNTEAFF
TRBJ2-6,NA,TRBV7-9,NA,TGTGCCAGCAGCTCCCCTGGGGTCTCTGGGGCCAACGTCCTGACTTTC,CASSSPGVSGANVLTF
TRBJ1-1,TRBD1,TRBV7-3,NA,TGTGCCAGCAGCTTAACCCGGACAGGGCGGGACACTGAAGCTTTCTTT,CASSLTRTGRDTEAFF